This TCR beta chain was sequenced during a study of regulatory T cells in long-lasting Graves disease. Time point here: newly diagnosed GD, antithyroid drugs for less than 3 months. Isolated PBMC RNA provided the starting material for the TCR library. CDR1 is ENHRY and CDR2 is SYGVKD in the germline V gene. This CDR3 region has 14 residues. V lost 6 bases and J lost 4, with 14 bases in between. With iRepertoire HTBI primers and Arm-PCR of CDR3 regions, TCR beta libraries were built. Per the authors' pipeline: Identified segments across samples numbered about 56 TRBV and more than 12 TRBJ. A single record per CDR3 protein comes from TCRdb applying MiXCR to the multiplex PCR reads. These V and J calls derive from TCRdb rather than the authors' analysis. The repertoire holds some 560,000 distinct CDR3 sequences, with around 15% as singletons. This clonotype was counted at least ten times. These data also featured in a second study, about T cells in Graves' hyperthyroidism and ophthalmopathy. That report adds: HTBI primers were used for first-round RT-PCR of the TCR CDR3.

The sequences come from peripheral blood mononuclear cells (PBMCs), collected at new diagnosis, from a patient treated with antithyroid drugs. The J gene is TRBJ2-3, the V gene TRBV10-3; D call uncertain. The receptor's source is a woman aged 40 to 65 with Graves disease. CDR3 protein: CAIRARSLSDTQYF. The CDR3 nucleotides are TGTGCCATCAGGGCTAGAAGTCTGTCAGATACGCAGTATTTT.